The 19 T cell receptor beta chains reported below all come from one sample, sequenced in a study of early T cells in non-severe SARS-CoV-2 infection. TCRdb analysed the 5' RACE reads with MiXCR anew, one entry per CDR3 protein. The table lists about 80,000 distinct CDR3 sequences, roughly 13% of them singletons. The specimen sequenced was whole blood. The source of these receptors is an adult who was a healthcare worker with PCR-confirmed SARS-CoV-2 infection or an uninfected control (not recorded which).

This clonotype occurred many times. The chain employs TRBV29-1 and TRBJ1-5; the D is unclear. CDR1 and CDR2 (germline): SQVTM, ANQGSEA. This CDR3 has 12 residues. Trimming pared 4 bases from V and 6 bases from J, leaving 10 bases between. Here the CDR3 reads CSVGALGQPQHF. Here the CDR3 DNA reads TGCAGCGTTGGGGCTCTAGGTCAGCCCCAGCATTTT.

This clonotype has just a few counts. The chain links TRBV28 to TRBJ2-1, with TRBD1 matching 7 bases. The CDR3 is 14 amino acids. Germline CDR1 and CDR2: MDHEN and SYDVKM. The ends lost 3 bases at V and 5 bases at J; junction bases unmatched: 4. CDR3: CASSLSQGDNEQFF. CDR3 DNA sequence: TGTGCCAGCAGTTTGAGTCAGGGGGACAATGAGCAGTTCTTC. The whole variable domain, remainder taken from reference TRBV28 and TRBJ2-1, is DVKVTQSSRYLVKRTGEKVFLECVQDMDHENMFWYRQDPGLGLRLIYFSYDVKMKEKGDIPEGYSVSREKKERFSLILESASTNQTSMYLCASSLSQGDNEQFFGPGTRLTVL.

This rearrangement joins TRBV2 to TRBJ1-1; D is undetermined. The CDR3 has 15 amino acids. Germline CDR1 is SNHLY and CDR2 is FYNNEI. The V gene lost 6 bases and the J gene lost 1 base, with 15 bases spanning the gap. The CDR3 protein is CASRALQAPNTEAFF. In DNA form, the CDR3 reads TGTGCCAGCAGAGCTCTCCAGGCTCCGAACACTGAAGCTTTCTTT.

This clonotype was seen many times. J is TRBJ1-2 and V is TRBV24-1; D gene uncertain. Trimming left V 1 base short and J 7 bases short, with 12 bases between. The CDR3 sequence is 14 residues long. CDR1 and CDR2 from the germline V gene are KGHDR and SFDVKD. The CDR3: CATSDFKGFSGYTF. DNA of the CDR3: TGTGCCACCAGTGATTTTAAGGGTTTTTCTGGCTACACCTTC.

V is TRBV10-3 and J is TRBJ2-3, with 11 bases that match TRBD2. Germline CDR1 reads ENHRY; CDR2 reads SYGVKD. The CDR3 runs 15 residues. With V trimmed by 10 bases and J by 3 bases, 9 bases remained unmatched. CDR3 amino acids: CATAPTSGVTDTQYF. For the CDR3, the DNA is TGTGCCACCGCCCCGACTAGCGGGGTGACAGATACGCAGTATTTT.

The chain employs TRBV25-1 and TRBJ1-4; D not resolved. Germline loops: CDR1 MGHDK, CDR2 SYGVNS. The ends were cut back, 2 bases at V and 10 bases at J, with 23 bases in the middle. The CDR3 is made up of 17 amino acids. In nucleotides, the CDR3 is TGTGCCAGCAGTGAAGCTCGGACGGGGAGGAAGGGTAGAAAACTGTTTTTT. Protein: CASSEARTGRKGRKLFF.

This chain connects TRBV28 to TRBJ1-1; D unclear. Germline CDR1 reads MDHEN; CDR2 reads SYDVKM. This CDR3 comprises 13 residues. Trimming left V 6 bases short and J 2 bases short, with 10 bases between. CDR3: CASRLTPNTEAFF. In DNA form, the CDR3 reads TGTGCCAGCAGACTGACACCTAACACTGAAGCTTTCTTT. Full variable domain (rest looked up from reference TRBV28 and TRBJ1-1): DVKVTQSSRYLVKRTGEKVFLECVQDMDHENMFWYRQDPGLGLRLIYFSYDVKMKEKGDIPEGYSVSREKKERFSLILESASTNQTSMYLCASRLTPNTEAFFGQGTRLTVV.

The chain links TRBV6-5 to TRBJ1-2; perhaps TRBD1 as D (6 bases). Germline loops: CDR1 MNHEY, CDR2 SVGAGI. CDR3 size: 13 residues. The V end was cut by 6 bases, the J end by 6 bases, with 14 bases between. The CDR3 DNA reads as TGTGCCAGCAGGAAAGGGGGAAGGGATGGCTACACCTTC. Its translation is CASRKGGRDGYTF.

This clonotype qualifies as medium-sized (0.01 to 0.1%). The rearrangement links TRBV7-9 to TRBJ2-5; D is unclear. Trimming removed 3 bases from V and 1 base from J, with 0 bases in between. The CDR3 loop spans 11 amino acids. CDR1 is SEHNR and CDR2 is FQNEAQ in the germline V gene (reference sequence). This chain's CDR3 is CASSFQETQYF. In DNA form, the CDR3 reads TGTGCCAGCAGCTTCCAAGAGACCCAGTACTTC.

The rearrangement joins TRBV27 to TRBJ1-4; 8 bases are shared with TRBD1. The CDR3 totals 15 residues. Germline CDR1 is MNHEY and CDR2 is SMNVEV (reference sequence). V dropped 2 bases and J dropped 11; count of bases not matched to a gene: 10. CDR3 in DNA: TGTGCCAGCAGTTTAAAGGGGGCCCCAGGGGGCAAACTGTTTTTT. It codes for CASSLKGAPGGKLFF.

The chain is built from TRBV20-1 and TRBJ1-4, with D perhaps TRBD1 (5 bases). Germline CDR1 is DFQATT and CDR2 is SNEGSKA (reference sequence). The CDR3 runs 15 residues. Trimming stripped 0 bases from V and 4 bases from J, with 12 bases between. For the CDR3, the DNA is TGCAGTGCTAGAGATGTGCGGGGGATTAATGAAAAACTGTTTTTT. Translated, it gives CSARDVRGINEKLFF.

This clonotype showed up just a few times. The V call is TRBV18, the J call TRBJ1-1, with D uncertain. The germline gives CDR1 KGHSH, CDR2 LQKENI. The CDR3 has 14 residues. Trimming cost V 3 bases and J 5 bases, with 13 bases left between them. The CDR3 DNA is TGTGCCAGCTCACCTACCTCGGCGGGAACTGAAGCTTTCTTT. Amino acids: CASSPTSAGTEAFF.

This clonotype was observed a few times. This chain uses TRBV12-3 or TRBV12-4 with TRBJ1-2; no clear D. V shed 1 base and J shed 8 bases, with 14 bases lying between them. CDR3 length: 14 residues. In nucleotides, the CDR3 is TGTGCCAGCAGTTTAGGGAGTCAAGCTGGGGGCTACACCTTC. Residues: CASSLGSQAGGYTF.

This clonotype was seen many times. This chain links TRBV20-1 with TRBJ2-7, with D possibly being TRBD2 (6 bases). Germline V gene data show CDR1 as DFQATT and CDR2 as SNEGSKA (reference sequence). This CDR3 is 11 amino acids long. Trimming stripped 3 bases from V and 3 bases from J, with 6 bases between. In DNA, the CDR3 is TGCAGTGCTAGCGGGGGCTACGAGCAGTACTTC. Protein product: CSASGGYEQYF.

This clonotype has just a few counts. This chain connects TRBV2 to TRBJ2-7; D might be TRBD2 (7 bases). V was clipped by 2 bases and J by 2 bases, with 13 bases between them. The germline gives CDR1 SNHLY, CDR2 FYNNEI. This CDR3 is built from 15 residues. The CDR3 nucleotides are TGTGCCAGCAGTGAAATGTCGGGGGGCGCCTACGAGCAGTACTTC. Translating it yields CASSEMSGGAYEQYF.

This clonotype showed up just once. The rearrangement joins TRBV6-5 to TRBJ2-1; 9 nucleotides align to TRBD1. The CDR3 is made up of 16 amino acids. The germline CDR1 and CDR2 sequences are MNHEY and SVGAGI. V lost 6 bases, J lost 9 bases, and 15 bases stayed unmatched. In DNA, the CDR3 is TGTGCCAGCAGGGCGAACCGGGACAGGGATTCCGGTGAGCAGTTCTTC. Its protein product is CASRANRDRDSGEQFF.

This sequence joins TRBV7-2 and TRBJ2-5; D unresolved. V was cut by 3 bases and J by 2 bases, with 7 bases left in between. CDR1 is SGHTA, CDR2 FQGNSA, per germline. The CDR3 is 13 amino acids. The CDR3 DNA reads as TGTGCCAGCAGCTTCGACGGACAAGAGACCCAGTACTTC. Amino acid sequence: CASSFDGQETQYF.

The J gene is TRBJ1-1, the V gene TRBV5-5; D remains ambiguous. The CDR3 has 15 residues. Germline V gives CDR1 SGHKS, CDR2 YYEKEE (reference sequence). V was pared by 1 base and J by 0 bases, with 10 bases between. CDR3 protein: CASSLMLQMNTEAFF. The CDR3 nucleotides are TGTGCCAGCAGCTTGATGTTGCAGATGAACACTGAAGCTTTCTTT.

The V and J genes are TRBV5-1 and TRBJ2-7; 7 bases are a match to TRBD2. From germline, CDR1 is SGHRS and CDR2 YFSETQ. The trim removed 0 bases at V and 4 bases at J, leaving 10 bases unmatched. The CDR3 contains 16 residues. Here the CDR3 reads CASSLGPAGDPYEQYF. CDR3 DNA: TGCGCCAGCAGCTTGGGACCTGCGGGGGATCCATACGAGCAGTACTTC. Looking up the rest from reference TRBV5-1 and TRBJ2-7 gives the full variable domain: KAGVTQTPRYLIKTRGQQVTLSCSPISGHRSVSWYQQTPGQGLQFLFEYFSETQRNKGNFPGRFSGRQFSNSRSEMNVSTLELGDSALYLCASSLGPAGDPYEQYFGPGTRLTVT.